This TCR beta chain was observed in a study of blood T cell repertoires in COVID-19. Germline V gene lookup returns CDR1 MNHNS and CDR2 SASEGT. The V and J ends lost 1 base and 0 bases respectively, with 6 bases between them. This CDR3 is built from 15 residues. TCRdb's copy holds only in-frame clones and misses some; the assay was immunoSEQ multiplex PCR. Of roughly 160,000 clones in the sample, 80% to 90% were seen once. This clonotype was sampled from a woman aged 55-70 years who had recovered from COVID-19. Input material: peripheral blood. This chain links TRBV6-1 with TRBJ1-4; D uncertain. The CDR3 protein is CASSEGAATNEKLFF. The CDR3 DNA follows: TGTGCCAGCAGTGAAGGTGCAGCAACTAATGAAAAACTGTTTTTT.